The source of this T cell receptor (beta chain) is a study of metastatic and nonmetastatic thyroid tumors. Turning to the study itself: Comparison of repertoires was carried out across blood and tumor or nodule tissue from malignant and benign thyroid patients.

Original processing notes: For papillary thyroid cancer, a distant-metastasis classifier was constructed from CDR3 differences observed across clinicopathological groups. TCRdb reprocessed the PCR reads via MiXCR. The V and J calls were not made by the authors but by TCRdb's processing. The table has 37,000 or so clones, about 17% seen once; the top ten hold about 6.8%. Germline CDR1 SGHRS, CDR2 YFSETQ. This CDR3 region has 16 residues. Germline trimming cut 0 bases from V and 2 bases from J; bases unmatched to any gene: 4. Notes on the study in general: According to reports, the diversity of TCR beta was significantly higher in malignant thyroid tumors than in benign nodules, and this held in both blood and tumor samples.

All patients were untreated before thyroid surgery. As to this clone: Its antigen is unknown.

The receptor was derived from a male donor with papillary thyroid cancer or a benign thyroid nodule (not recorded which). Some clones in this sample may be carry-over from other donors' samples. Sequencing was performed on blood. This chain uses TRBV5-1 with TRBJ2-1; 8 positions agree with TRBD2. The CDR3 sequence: CASSLAGTRAYNEQFF. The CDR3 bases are TGCGCCAGCAGCTTGGCAGGGACTAGAGCCTACAATGAGCAGTTCTTC.